This entry lists 23 T cell receptor beta chains sequenced from one sample in a study of PD-L1 blockade in urothelial cancer. Repertoires were generated with immunoSEQ multiplex PCR, while TCRdb's copy carries only in-frame clones and drops some. Here the sample spans some 16,000 clones, 75% to 90% being singletons. Time point of the sample: pretreatment peripheral blood. The sequencing used PBMCs, collected around atezolizumab (anti-PD-L1) treatment. The receptors here all came from a man in his sixties or seventies with urothelial cancer.

The chain joins TRBV11-2 to TRBJ1-4; 8 positions match TRBD1. J lost 7 bases, V lost 6 bases, and 4 bases had no gene match. Germline V gene sequence: CDR1 SGHAT, CDR2 FQNNGV. The CDR3 is 13 amino acids. The CDR3 protein is CASSLDRGEKLFF. DNA for the CDR3: TGTGCCAGCAGTCTCGACAGGGGTGAAAAACTGTTTTTT.

V is TRBV5-5 and J is TRBJ2-3; possible D gene TRBD1, 5 bases. CDR1 and CDR2 (germline): SGHKS, YYEKEE (reference sequence). The CDR3 runs 13 residues. V dropped 7 bases and J dropped 1 base, with 10 bases sitting between them. This CDR3 reads CASWLGGTDTQYF. CDR3 DNA sequence: TGTGCCAGCTGGCTAGGGGGCACAGATACGCAGTATTTT.

Regarding this clone: At one end the junction does not follow the germline gene, possibly because of a read error. V and J are TRBV5-4 and TRBJ2-3; 7 bases agree with TRBD2. This CDR3 contains 13 residues. Per germline, CDR1 SGHNT and CDR2 YYREEE (reference sequence). In DNA form, the CDR3 reads TGTGCCAGCGGCTTTGAGCGGGGAGATACGCAGTATTTT. Protein product: CASGFERGDTQYF.

This clone appeared a single time. The chain links TRBV30 to TRBJ2-3, with 9 bases fitting TRBD2. CDR1 and CDR2 from the germline V gene are GTSNPN and SVGIG (reference sequence). Trimming cost V 0 bases and J 6 bases; bases outside gene matches: 10. CDR3 length: 16 amino acids. CDR3 region: CAWSVKGAGGQDTQYF. In DNA, the CDR3 is TGTGCCTGGAGTGTAAAGGGAGCGGGGGGCCAGGATACGCAGTATTTT. The whole variable domain, filled in from reference TRBV30 and TRBJ2-3, reads SQTIHQWPATLVQPVGSPLSLECTVEGTSNPNLYWYRQAAGRGLQLLFYSVGIGQISSEVPQNLSASRPQDRQFILSSKKLLLSDSGFYLCAWSVKGAGGQDTQYFGPGTRLTVL.

The chain is built from TRBV30 and TRBJ1-5; 7 nucleotides agree with TRBD1. With 2 bases clipped from V and 5 bases from J, the junction kept 3 bases outside the gene matches. From germline, CDR1 is GTSNPN and CDR2 SVGIG (reference sequence). The CDR3 sequence is 13 residues long. The DNA for the CDR3 is TGTGCCTGGAGTACAGGGGATCATCAGCCCCAGCATTTT. Its protein product is CAWSTGDHQPQHF. The whole variable domain, remainder taken from reference TRBV30 and TRBJ1-5, is SQTIHQWPATLVQPVGSPLSLECTVEGTSNPNLYWYRQAAGRGLQLLFYSVGIGQISSEVPQNLSASRPQDRQFILSSKKLLLSDSGFYLCAWSTGDHQPQHFGDGTRLSIL.

The chain combines TRBV30 with TRBJ1-1, with D perhaps TRBD1 (5 bases). With 8 bases removed from V and 5 bases from J, the gap between germline ends came to 21 bases. CDR3 length: 14 amino acids. CDR1 is GTSNPN, CDR2 SVGIG, per germline (reference sequence). The CDR3 loop reads CARTQGAAGTEAFF. In DNA, the CDR3 is TGTGCCAGAACCCAAGGGGCCGCGGGGACTGAAGCTTTCTTT.

The chain uses TRBV2 and TRBJ2-7, with 10 bases that match TRBD1. Trimming removed 6 bases from V and 5 bases from J; junction bases left unmatched: 10. This CDR3 has 15 residues. CDR1 is SNHLY, CDR2 FYNNEI, per germline. The CDR3 here is CASSDPPGQGHEQYF. Written as DNA, the CDR3 is TGTGCCAGCAGCGATCCTCCGGGACAGGGGCACGAGCAGTACTTC. The full variable domain, its missing parts supplied by reference TRBV2 and TRBJ2-7, is EPEVTQTPSHQVTQMGQEVILRCVPISNHLYFYWYRQILGQKVEFLVSFYNNEISEKSEIFDDQFSVERPDGSNFTLKIRSTKLEDSAMYFCASSDPPGQGHEQYFGPGTRLTVT.

This clone was seen a handful of times. This chain connects TRBV4-1 to TRBJ1-1; D not resolved. Per the germline V gene, CDR1 is MGHRA and CDR2 is YSYEKL. V shed 0 bases and J shed 10 bases, with 9 bases lying between them. This CDR3 has 12 amino acids. The CDR3 sequence: CASSQDDMGAFF. The CDR3 DNA sequence: TGCGCCAGCAGCCAAGATGACATGGGAGCTTTCTTT.

This clone was seen just once. This chain uses TRBV6-5 with TRBJ2-1; TRBD1 matches 8 bases. The trim removed 6 bases at V and 13 bases at J, leaving 8 bases unmatched. CDR3 length equals 12 residues. Germline loops: CDR1 MNHEY, CDR2 SVGAGI. As DNA, the CDR3 is TGTGCCAGCAGCTTGGACAGGGAGGAACAGTTCTTC. The encoded protein is CASSLDREEQFF.

The chain is built from TRBV27 and TRBJ2-3; 12 bases agree with TRBD2. CDR3 length equals 16 residues. Per germline, CDR1 MNHEY and CDR2 SMNVEV (reference sequence). V trimming: 5 bases; J trimming: 8 bases; junction bases outside the gene matches: 11. This chain's CDR3 is CASSPSSGGALGTQYF. CDR3 in DNA: TGTGCCAGCAGTCCGTCTAGCGGGGGGGCTTTAGGTACGCAGTATTTT.

CDR3 nucleotide sequence: TGTGCCAGCAGTTGGGTGGGGGGAAACAATGAGCAGTTCTTC. This sequence encodes CASSWVGGNNEQFF. This chain joins TRBV6-5 and TRBJ2-1; maybe TRBD2 (6 bases). The germline V gene has CDR1 MNHEY and CDR2 SVGAGI. The CDR3 extends over 14 amino acids. V gave up 4 bases and J gave up 5 bases, with 12 bases separating them.

V and J are TRBV5-1 and TRBJ1-1, with a weak D call TRBD1 (6 bases). V gave up 4 bases and J gave up 2 bases, with 18 bases separating them. The CDR3 is made up of 16 amino acids. Per the germline V gene, CDR1 is SGHRS and CDR2 is YFSETQ. The chain's CDR3 is CASSSLGGRENTEAFF. CDR3 bases: TGCGCCAGCAGCAGCTTGGGGGGGCGGGAAAACACTGAAGCTTTCTTT.

The J gene is TRBJ1-1, the V gene TRBV2, with TRBD1 as a possible D gene (5 bases). The V end lost 8 bases, the J end lost 8 bases, and 15 bases lay between the germline ends. The CDR3 contains 12 residues. The germline V gene encodes CDR1 SNHLY and CDR2 FYNNEI. The CDR3 protein is CASSVMKGEAFF. For the CDR3, the DNA is TGTGCCAGCTCAGTAATGAAGGGGGAAGCTTTCTTT.

J is TRBJ1-4 and V is TRBV15; D gene uncertain. The V end was cut by 1 base, the J end by 4 bases, with 10 bases between. The CDR3 contains 15 residues. The V gene's germline CDR1 is LNHNV and CDR2 YYDKDF (reference sequence). The CDR3 protein is CATSRAVTDNEKLFF. The CDR3 DNA sequence: TGTGCCACCAGCAGAGCGGTAACAGATAATGAAAAACTGTTTTTT.

This clone was observed a single time. This rearrangement joins TRBV4-1 to TRBJ1-1, with 7 positions matching TRBD1. This CDR3 region has 16 residues. Unmatched junction bases numbered 10, after V lost 3 bases and J lost 3 bases. Germline V CDR1 and CDR2: MGHRA, YSYEKL. The DNA for the CDR3 is TGCGCCAGCAGCCAGGCCTCTTACGACAGGGACACTGAAGCTTTCTTT. Translating it yields CASSQASYDRDTEAFF.

The V gene is TRBV5-5, the J gene TRBJ1-4; D call uncertain. V was shortened by 4 bases and J by 4 bases, with 11 bases between the two germline ends. The CDR3 runs 14 residues. Looked up from germline, CDR1 is SGHKS and CDR2 is YYEKEE (reference sequence). The CDR3 DNA reads as TGTGCCAGCAGCCCGTCCACGGGTAATGAAAAACTGTTTTTT. Encoded protein: CASSPSTGNEKLFF.

This sequence joins TRBV6-6 and TRBJ2-7; D might be TRBD2 (5 bases). The V gene lost 6 bases and the J gene lost 1 base, with 13 bases spanning the gap. Germline lookup yields CDR1 MNHNY and CDR2 SVGAGI (reference sequence). This CDR3 has 14 amino acids. In DNA form, the CDR3 reads TGTGCCAGCAGCAAAACGAGGGAGTCCTACGAGCAGTACTTC. Encoded protein: CASSKTRESYEQYF.

In DNA, the CDR3 is TGTGCCATCAGTTTGAGTACTAGCGGGGCCCTCAATGAGCAGTTCTTC. Amino acids: CAISLSTSGALNEQFF. This chain joins TRBV10-3 and TRBJ2-1, with 10 bases lining up with TRBD2. The CDR3 has 16 residues. Germline V CDR1 and CDR2: ENHRY, SYGVKD. The J segment lost 6 bases and the V segment lost 5 bases, leaving 10 bases of the junction unmatched.

The V and J genes are TRBV5-4 and TRBJ2-2; TRBD2 might be the D (5 bases). This CDR3 is built from 13 residues. Germline V CDR1 and CDR2: SGHNT, YYREEE (reference sequence). With 2 bases removed from V and 6 bases from J, the gap between germline ends came to 8 bases. CDR3 in DNA: TGTGCCAGCAGCTTAGGGAGTCCCGGGGAGCTGTTTTTT. Its translation: CASSLGSPGELFF.

The chain links TRBV5-1 to TRBJ2-1; D is possibly TRBD1 (5 bases). Germline V gene lookup returns CDR1 SGHRS and CDR2 YFSETQ. V was pared by 0 bases and J by 2 bases, with 18 bases between. The CDR3 sequence is 18 residues long. As DNA, the CDR3 is TGCGCCAGCAGCTTGGCAGGGCCCAGCCTATCCACCTACAATGAGCAGTTCTTC. It is translated as CASSLAGPSLSTYNEQFF.

The chain carries TRBV19 and TRBJ2-2; D unclear. Germline values: CDR1 LNHDA, CDR2 SQIVND (reference sequence). The CDR3 has 16 residues. Trimming removed 5 bases at V and 1 base at J, with 14 bases between. The CDR3 DNA sequence: TGTGCCAGTAGTGATGGCGGTCGACTGAACACCGGGGAGCTGTTTTTT. This translates into CASSDGGRLNTGELFF.

V gene TRBV5-4 combines with J gene TRBJ2-3; a possible D gene is TRBD2 (5 bases). The germline CDR1 and CDR2 sequences are SGHNT and YYREEE (reference sequence). The CDR3 is 13 amino acids. V lost 0 bases, J lost 5 bases, and 7 bases lay in between. In DNA form, the CDR3 reads TGTGCCAGCAGCTTGGACCGGGGAGATACGCAGTATTTT. It encodes CASSLDRGDTQYF.

The rearrangement uses TRBV6-6 and TRBJ2-1; 8 bases fit TRBD1. The germline CDR1 and CDR2 sequences are MNHNY and SVGAGI (reference sequence). The V segment lost 5 bases and the J segment 6 bases; nucleotides outside the gene matches: 3. This CDR3 has 13 residues. The DNA of the CDR3 is TGTGCCAGCAGTCGGACAGGGAGCAATGAGCAGTTCTTC. Its translation: CASSRTGSNEQFF.